The next 30 T cell receptor beta chains were all read from a single sample in a study of shared clonotypes between healthy human individuals. Clones were read by immunoSEQ multiplex PCR, and TCRdb kept only the in-frame ones, dropping some. The data contain about 1 million clones, about 74% of them seen just once; the ten biggest clones take up roughly 1.5%. Sequencing input: memory CD4+ T cells sorted from blood. Subset in this sample: CD45RA-negative fraction. These receptors all stem from a man in his late teens or twenties in good health.

This clone was seen a few times. This chain joins TRBV5-1 and TRBJ1-2; 8 nucleotides match TRBD1. V lost 0 bases, J lost 4 bases, and 2 bases stayed unmatched. The CDR3 length is 14 residues. Germline V gives CDR1 SGHRS, CDR2 YFSETQ. CDR3 region: CASSLDGTGYGYTF. In DNA form, the CDR3 reads TGCGCCAGCAGCTTGGATGGGACAGGCTATGGCTACACCTTC.

This chain links TRBV11-3 with TRBJ2-1, with D perhaps matching TRBD1 (6 bases). Trimming took 5 bases from V and 10 from J, leaving 12 bases between them. Germline values: CDR1 SGHNT, CDR2 YENEEA. CDR3 size: 12 residues. The CDR3 loop is CASSLTGYEQFF. As DNA, the CDR3 is TGTGCCAGCAGCCTAACAGGGTACGAGCAGTTCTTC.

On this clone: A read error is possible here, since a much larger clone lies one base away. Different DNA sequences within this sample yield the same CDR3. This chain links TRBV7-2 with TRBJ1-1, with 7 bases matching TRBD1. Trimming cost V 5 bases and J 1 base; bases outside gene matches: 4. This CDR3 region has 14 residues. Per germline, CDR1 SGHTA and CDR2 FQGNSA. The CDR3 DNA reads as TGTGCCAGCAGCCTTGGGACAGCGAACACTGAAGCTTTCTTT. The encoded protein is CASSLGTANTEAFF. The entire variable domain, with the rest obtained from reference TRBV7-2 and TRBJ1-1, is as follows: GAGVSQSPSNKVTEKGKDVELRCDPISGHTALYWYRQSLGQGLEFLIYFQGNSAPDKSGLPSDRFSAERTGGSVSTLTIQRTQQEDSAVYLCASSLGTANTEAFFGQGTRLTVV.

This clone was found once. The chain couples TRBV11-2 to TRBJ1-5; D not certain. Per germline, CDR1 SGHAT and CDR2 FQNNGV. Trimming left V 0 bases short and J 4 bases short, with 10 bases between. There are 15 residues in the CDR3. In nucleotides, the CDR3 is TGTGCCAGCAGCTTAGATAGTGTAGGGAATCAGCCCCAGCATTTT. It specifies CASSLDSVGNQPQHF.

This clone was seen a few times. This chain connects TRBV4-1 to TRBJ2-7, with D hard to call. This CDR3 has 14 residues. Trimming removed 4 bases from V and 2 bases from J, with 12 bases in between. From germline, CDR1 is MGHRA and CDR2 YSYEKL. The CDR3 sequence is CASSRSRATYEQYF. In DNA, the CDR3 is TGCGCCAGCAGCCGAAGCCGGGCCACCTACGAGCAGTACTTC.

This chain uses TRBV6-6 with TRBJ1-5; D is undetermined. V was shortened by 7 bases and J by 2 bases, with 12 bases between the two germline ends. Germline assignment: CDR1 MNHNY and CDR2 SVGAGI (reference sequence). CDR3 length: 14 residues. DNA of the CDR3: TGTGCCAGCACGAAGGGTAGAGGCAATCAGCCCCAGCATTTT. Its translation: CASTKGRGNQPQHF.

This chain connects TRBV30 to TRBJ2-2, with D perhaps TRBD2 (6 bases). V lost 2 bases to trimming and J lost 6 bases, with 16 bases between them. Germline CDR1 reads GTSNPN; CDR2 reads SVGIG (reference sequence). This CDR3 spans 15 amino acids. The CDR3 loop is CAWSRMAGWAGELFF. DNA of the CDR3: TGTGCCTGGAGTCGGATGGCGGGATGGGCCGGGGAGCTGTTTTTT. Drawing the rest from reference TRBV30 and TRBJ2-2, the complete variable domain is SQTIHQWPATLVQPVGSPLSLECTVEGTSNPNLYWYRQAAGRGLQLLFYSVGIGQISSEVPQNLSASRPQDRQFILSSKKLLLSDSGFYLCAWSRMAGWAGELFFGEGSRLTVL.

This clone was counted ten times or more. The chain employs TRBV30 and TRBJ2-3, with 7 bases lining up with TRBD2. This CDR3 has 16 amino acids. Germline V gene lookup returns CDR1 GTSNPN and CDR2 SVGIG (reference sequence). J gave up 5 bases and V 3 bases, and 14 bases lay outside the gene matches. For the CDR3, the DNA is TGTGCCTGGAGCGCCCTGCGGGGGTTCGGAGGAGATACGCAGTATTTT. Residues: CAWSALRGFGGDTQYF.

The chain uses TRBV5-1 and TRBJ1-3; D not certain. The CDR3 covers 15 residues. V was shortened by 5 bases and J by 0 bases, with 12 bases between the two germline ends. Germline loops: CDR1 SGHRS, CDR2 YFSETQ. The CDR3 here is CASRVDGDSGNTIYF. Here the CDR3 DNA reads TGCGCCAGCAGGGTGGACGGAGACTCTGGAAACACCATATATTTT.

The rearrangement links TRBV6-6 to TRBJ2-7; 10 bases fit TRBD2. Unmatched junction bases numbered 4, after V lost 8 bases and J lost 3 bases. Germline CDR1 is MNHNY and CDR2 is SVGAGI (reference sequence). The CDR3 has 13 amino acids. The CDR3 protein is CASGERGGYEQYF. The DNA of the CDR3 is TGTGCCAGCGGGGAGCGGGGGGGCTACGAGCAGTACTTC.

This clone occurred a few times. The rearrangement uses TRBV7-9 and TRBJ1-6; a weak D match, TRBD1 (5 bases). The CDR3 length is 17 residues. The V gene lost 0 bases and the J gene lost 0 bases, with 9 bases spanning the gap. In germline, CDR1 is SEHNR, CDR2 FQNEAQ (reference sequence). Written as DNA, the CDR3 is TGTGCCAGCAGCTTAGCGGGACGGAGCTCCTATAATTCACCCCTCCACTTT. It specifies CASSLAGRSSYNSPLHF. Supplemented by reference TRBV7-9 and TRBJ1-6, the full variable domain reads DTGVSQNPRHKITKRGQNVTFRCDPISEHNRLYWYRQTLGQGPEFLTYFQNEAQLEKSRLLSDRFSAERPKGSFSTLEIQRTEQGDSAMYLCASSLAGRSSYNSPLHFGNGTRLTVT.

A single count supports this clone. The chain combines TRBV4-3 with TRBJ2-1; 10 nucleotides agree with TRBD2. V lost 0 bases and J lost 2; bases outside the gene matches: 4. CDR3 size: 17 residues. Germline assignment: CDR1 LGHNA and CDR2 YSLEER. The CDR3 loop reads CASSQDRLAGAYNEQFF. In DNA form, the CDR3 reads TGCGCCAGCAGCCAAGATCGGCTAGCGGGAGCCTACAATGAGCAGTTCTTC.

Of note for this clone: Distinct nucleotide sequences in the sample also encode this CDR3. The J gene is TRBJ2-3, the V gene TRBV5-1; 7 bases line up with TRBD2. Trimming at V came to 4 bases and at J to 2 bases, leaving 7 bases not matched to a gene. In germline, CDR1 is SGHRS, CDR2 YFSETQ. The CDR3 has 15 residues. CDR3 nucleotide sequence: TGCGCCAGCAGCGCGGGACTATCCTCCACAGATACGCAGTATTTT. Its translation: CASSAGLSSTDTQYF.

This chain uses TRBV7-2 with TRBJ2-3; D not certain. Trimming took off 2 bases at V and 4 bases at J, with 7 bases between the two ends. There are 13 residues in the CDR3. From germline, CDR1 is SGHTA and CDR2 FQGNSA. Here the CDR3 reads CASSLREADTQYF. CDR3 DNA: TGTGCCAGCAGCTTAAGAGAGGCAGATACGCAGTATTTT. Using reference TRBV7-2 and TRBJ2-3 for the parts outside the CDR3, the full variable domain is GAGVSQSPSNKVTEKGKDVELRCDPISGHTALYWYRQSLGQGLEFLIYFQGNSAPDKSGLPSDRFSAERTGGSVSTLTIQRTQQEDSAVYLCASSLREADTQYFGPGTRLTVL.

In this sample, this clone turned up a few times. This chain links TRBV16 with TRBJ1-1; D is unclear. The CDR3 extends over 12 amino acids. The V gene lost 7 bases and the J gene lost 8 bases, with 14 bases spanning the gap. CDR1 and CDR2 from the germline V gene are KGHSY and FQNENV. The CDR3 reads CASTQFLGEAFF. The CDR3 DNA is TGTGCCAGCACCCAGTTCCTGGGGGAAGCTTTCTTT.

The chain joins TRBV5-8 to TRBJ2-7; 8 bases line up with TRBD1. V was clipped by 4 bases and J by 0 bases; unmatched bases: 6. Germline V gene lookup returns CDR1 SGHTS and CDR2 YDEGEE. The CDR3 runs to 15 residues. This CDR3 is CASSPGQGSSYEQYF. The CDR3 DNA follows: TGTGCCAGCAGCCCAGGACAGGGAAGCTCCTACGAGCAGTACTTC.

CDR3 in DNA: TGTGCCAGCAGGGCCCAAGGAGTCTCCTACAATGAGCAGTTCTTC. Its translation is CASRAQGVSYNEQFF. V gene TRBV11-2 combines with J gene TRBJ2-1; D uncertain. The CDR3 consists of 15 residues. Germline assignment: CDR1 SGHAT and CDR2 FQNNGV. Trimming stripped 6 bases from V and 0 bases from J, with 12 bases between.

The chain is built from TRBV5-1 and TRBJ2-3; 9 bases line up with TRBD2. V was pared by 2 bases and J by 2 bases, with 6 bases of the junction left unmatched. CDR1 and CDR2 from the germline V gene are SGHRS and YFSETQ. CDR3 length: 16 amino acids. CDR3 sequence: CASSFSGGPPTDTQYF. As DNA, the CDR3 is TGCGCCAGCAGCTTTAGCGGGGGCCCCCCCACAGATACGCAGTATTTT.

This clone appeared many times. The chain employs TRBV9 and TRBJ2-5; weak D call: TRBD1 (6 bases). The CDR3 extends over 17 amino acids. Germline V gene sequence: CDR1 SGDLS, CDR2 YYNGEE. V gave up 1 base and J gave up 3 bases, with 19 bases separating them. The CDR3 DNA reads as TGTGCCAGCAGCGTAATCGATGCAAGAACAGGGAAAGAGACCCAGTACTTC. Its protein is CASSVIDARTGKETQYF.

V gene TRBV21-1 combines with J gene TRBJ2-1; whether TRBD2, the table's D call, matches the DNA was not checked. TRBV21-1 is labeled a pseudogene. The CDR3 sequence is 18 residues long. Here the CDR3 DNA reads TGTGCCAGCAGCAAAGTCGGTCAGCGGGGAAGCTCCTACAATGAGCAGTTCTTC. It encodes CASSKVGQRGSSYNEQFF.

The chain joins TRBV7-2 to TRBJ2-2; TRBD2 agrees at 7 bases. V lost 8 bases and J lost 0; bases outside the gene matches: 9. The CDR3 length is 16 residues. Germline CDR1 reads SGHTA; CDR2 reads FQGNSA. The CDR3 loop is CASRREGGANTGELFF. The CDR3 DNA reads TGTGCCAGCCGTCGTGAGGGAGGGGCGAACACCGGGGAGCTGTTTTTT.

This chain connects TRBV5-1 to TRBJ1-1; D gene unclear. V lost 1 base, J lost 1 base, and 8 bases lay in between. CDR1 SGHRS and CDR2 YFSETQ come from the germline V gene. The CDR3 is 14 residues long. CDR3 nucleotide sequence: TGCGCCAGCAGCTTGTTGGCAGAGAACACTGAAGCTTTCTTT. The encoded protein is CASSLLAENTEAFF.

The V gene is TRBV19, the J gene TRBJ1-5; D is uncertain. The CDR3 runs 12 residues. The V gene lost 3 bases and the J gene lost 6 bases, with 6 bases spanning the gap. Germline V gene sequence: CDR1 LNHDA, CDR2 SQIVND (reference sequence). The CDR3 here is CASSIKGQPQHF. CDR3 sequence (DNA): TGTGCCAGTAGTATCAAAGGTCAGCCCCAGCATTTT.

The chain links TRBV5-1 to TRBJ1-1, with 7 nucleotides matching TRBD1. This CDR3 has 13 residues. The germline gives CDR1 SGHRS, CDR2 YFSETQ. The V segment lost 3 bases and the J segment 8 bases; nucleotides outside the gene matches: 7. CDR3 region: CASSSISGGEAFF. CDR3 coding DNA: TGCGCCAGCAGCTCAATCTCAGGGGGAGAAGCTTTCTTT.

The V gene is TRBV30, the J gene TRBJ2-1; TRBD2 matches 10 bases. CDR1 is GTSNPN, CDR2 SVGIG, per germline (reference sequence). The CDR3 totals 17 residues. The junction had 12 bases not matched to a gene; V was cut back by 3 bases and J by 4 bases. The CDR3 DNA reads TGTGCCTGGAGAAGGGCTAGCGGGAGAATCGTATACAATGAGCAGTTCTTC. It yields the protein CAWRRASGRIVYNEQFF.

The genes are TRBV5-1 and TRBJ1-5; unclear D gene. V was trimmed by 0 bases and J by 4 bases, leaving 11 bases between them. Germline loops: CDR1 SGHRS, CDR2 YFSETQ. The length of the CDR3 is 15 residues. This CDR3 is CASSLGVLGNQPQHF. CDR3 nucleotide sequence: TGCGCCAGCAGCTTGGGGGTTTTGGGGAATCAGCCCCAGCATTTT.

V is TRBV19 and J is TRBJ2-1; 12 nucleotides match TRBD2. Per germline, CDR1 LNHDA and CDR2 SQIVND (reference sequence). The CDR3 is 19 residues long. Unmatched junction bases numbered 16, after V lost 6 bases and J lost 4 bases. CDR3 region: CASRVWMASGRAGYNEQFF. In DNA, the CDR3 is TGTGCCAGTAGAGTATGGATGGCTAGCGGGAGGGCCGGATACAATGAGCAGTTCTTC. Complete variable domain (other parts from reference TRBV19 and TRBJ2-1): DGGITQSPKYLFRKEGQNVTLSCEQNLNHDAMYWYRQDPGQGLRLIYYSQIVNDFQKGDIAEGYSVSREKKESFPLTVTSAQKNPTAFYLCASRVWMASGRAGYNEQFFGPGTRLTVL.

This chain joins TRBV10-1 and TRBJ1-1; perhaps TRBD1 as D (5 bases). CDR1 is WNHNN and CDR2 is SYGVQD in the germline V gene (reference sequence). Trimming removed 5 bases at V and 0 bases at J, with 10 bases between. The CDR3 length is 14 residues. CDR3 amino acids: CASSNGGLNTEAFF. The CDR3 DNA follows: TGCGCCAGCAGTAACGGGGGACTGAACACTGAAGCTTTCTTT.

The chain is built from TRBV4-3 and TRBJ2-3; 7 positions agree with TRBD2. The CDR3 loop spans 16 amino acids. Looked up from germline, CDR1 is LGHNA and CDR2 is YSLEER. J gave up 3 bases and V 0 bases, and 6 bases lay outside the gene matches. The CDR3 DNA is TGCGCCAGCAGCCAAGATATCGACGGGAGGACAGATACGCAGTATTTT. It encodes CASSQDIDGRTDTQYF.

This chain connects TRBV28 to TRBJ1-1, with D perhaps TRBD1 (5 bases). CDR3 length: 14 residues. Deletions cut 6 bases from V and 10 bases from J, with 21 bases between. The V gene's germline CDR1 is MDHEN and CDR2 SYDVKM. The CDR3 reads CASSRLGAAFVAFF. CDR3 DNA sequence: TGTGCCAGCAGCAGACTAGGGGCCGCCTTTGTAGCTTTCTTT.